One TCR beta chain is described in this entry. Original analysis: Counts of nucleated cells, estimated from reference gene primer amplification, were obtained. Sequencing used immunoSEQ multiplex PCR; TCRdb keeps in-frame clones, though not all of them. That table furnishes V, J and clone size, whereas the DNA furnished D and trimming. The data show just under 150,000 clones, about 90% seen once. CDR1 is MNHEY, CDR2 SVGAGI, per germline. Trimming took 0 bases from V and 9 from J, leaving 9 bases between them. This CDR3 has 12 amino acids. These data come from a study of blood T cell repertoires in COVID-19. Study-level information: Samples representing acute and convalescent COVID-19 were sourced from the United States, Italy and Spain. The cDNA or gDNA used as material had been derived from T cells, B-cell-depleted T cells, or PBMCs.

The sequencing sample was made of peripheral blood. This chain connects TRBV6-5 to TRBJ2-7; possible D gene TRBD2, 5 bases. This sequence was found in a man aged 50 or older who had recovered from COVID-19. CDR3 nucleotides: TGTGCCAGCAGTTACTCGGGCGGAGGGCAGTACTTC. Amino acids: CASSYSGGGQYF.